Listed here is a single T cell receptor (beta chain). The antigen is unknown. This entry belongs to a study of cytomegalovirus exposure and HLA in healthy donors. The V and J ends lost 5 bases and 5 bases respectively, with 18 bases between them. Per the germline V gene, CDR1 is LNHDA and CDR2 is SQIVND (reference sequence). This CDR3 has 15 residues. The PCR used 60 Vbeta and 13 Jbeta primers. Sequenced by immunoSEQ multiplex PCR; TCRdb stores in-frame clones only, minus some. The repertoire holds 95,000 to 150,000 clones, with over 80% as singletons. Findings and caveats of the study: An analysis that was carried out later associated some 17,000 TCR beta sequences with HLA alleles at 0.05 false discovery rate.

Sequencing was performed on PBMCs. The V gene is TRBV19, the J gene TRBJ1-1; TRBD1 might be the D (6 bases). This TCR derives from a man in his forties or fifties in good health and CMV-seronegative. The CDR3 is CASSSLTGSKTEAFF. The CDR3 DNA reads TGTGCCAGTAGTTCCCTCACAGGGTCGAAAACTGAAGCTTTCTTT.